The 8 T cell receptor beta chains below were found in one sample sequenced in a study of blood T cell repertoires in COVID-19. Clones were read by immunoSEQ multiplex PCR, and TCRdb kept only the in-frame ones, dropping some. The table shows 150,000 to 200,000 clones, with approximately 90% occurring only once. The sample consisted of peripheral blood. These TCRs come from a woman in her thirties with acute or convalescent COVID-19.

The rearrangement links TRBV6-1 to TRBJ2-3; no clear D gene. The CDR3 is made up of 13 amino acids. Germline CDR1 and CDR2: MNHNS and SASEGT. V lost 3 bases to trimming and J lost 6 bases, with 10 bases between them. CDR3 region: CASSEGRSDTQYF. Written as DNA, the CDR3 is TGTGCCAGCAGTGAGGGCCGGTCGGATACGCAGTATTTT.

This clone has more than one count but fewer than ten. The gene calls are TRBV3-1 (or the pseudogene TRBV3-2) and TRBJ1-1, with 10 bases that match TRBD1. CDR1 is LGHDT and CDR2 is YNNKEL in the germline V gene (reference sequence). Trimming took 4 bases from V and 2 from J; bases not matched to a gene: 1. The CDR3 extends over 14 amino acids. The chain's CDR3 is CASSRDRGNTEAFF. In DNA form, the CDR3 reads TGTGCCAGCAGCCGGGACAGGGGAAACACTGAAGCTTTCTTT.

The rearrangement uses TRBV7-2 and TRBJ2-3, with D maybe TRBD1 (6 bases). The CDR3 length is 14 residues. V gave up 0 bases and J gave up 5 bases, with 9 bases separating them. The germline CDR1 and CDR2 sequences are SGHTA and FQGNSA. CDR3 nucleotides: TGTGCCAGCAGCTTAGCCCGGGACATAGATACGCAGTATTTT. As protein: CASSLARDIDTQYF.

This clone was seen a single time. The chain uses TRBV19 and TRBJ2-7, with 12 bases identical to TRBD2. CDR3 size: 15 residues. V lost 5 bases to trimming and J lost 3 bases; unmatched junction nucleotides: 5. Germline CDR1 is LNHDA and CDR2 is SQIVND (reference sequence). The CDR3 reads CASSLRTSGIYEQYF. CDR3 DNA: TGTGCCAGTAGTCTTAGGACTAGCGGGATCTACGAGCAGTACTTC.

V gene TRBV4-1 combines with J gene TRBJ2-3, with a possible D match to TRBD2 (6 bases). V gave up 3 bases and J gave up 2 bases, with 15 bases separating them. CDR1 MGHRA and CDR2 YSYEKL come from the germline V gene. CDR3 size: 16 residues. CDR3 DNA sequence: TGCGCCAGCAGCCAGTACTCGGCGGGGCTCACAGATACGCAGTATTTT. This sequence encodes CASSQYSAGLTDTQYF.

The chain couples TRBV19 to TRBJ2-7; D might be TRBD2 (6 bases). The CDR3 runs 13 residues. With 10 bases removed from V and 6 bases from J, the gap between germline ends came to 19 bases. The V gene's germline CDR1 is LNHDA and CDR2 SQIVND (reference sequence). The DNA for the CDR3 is TGTGCCACTGCAGGAGGGCCGTCGCTCGAGCAGTACTTC. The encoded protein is CATAGGPSLEQYF.

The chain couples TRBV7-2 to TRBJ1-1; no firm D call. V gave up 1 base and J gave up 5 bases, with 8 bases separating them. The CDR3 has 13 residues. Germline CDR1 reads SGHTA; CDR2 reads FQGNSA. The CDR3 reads CASSLVGKTEAFF. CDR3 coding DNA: TGTGCCAGCAGCTTAGTCGGGAAAACTGAAGCTTTCTTT.

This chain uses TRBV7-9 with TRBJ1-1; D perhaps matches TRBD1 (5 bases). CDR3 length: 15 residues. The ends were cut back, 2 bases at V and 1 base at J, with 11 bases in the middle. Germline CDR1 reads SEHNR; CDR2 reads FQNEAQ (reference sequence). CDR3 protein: CASSLHGGRNTEAFF. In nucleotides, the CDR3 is TGTGCCAGCAGCTTACATGGGGGGAGGAACACTGAAGCTTTCTTT.